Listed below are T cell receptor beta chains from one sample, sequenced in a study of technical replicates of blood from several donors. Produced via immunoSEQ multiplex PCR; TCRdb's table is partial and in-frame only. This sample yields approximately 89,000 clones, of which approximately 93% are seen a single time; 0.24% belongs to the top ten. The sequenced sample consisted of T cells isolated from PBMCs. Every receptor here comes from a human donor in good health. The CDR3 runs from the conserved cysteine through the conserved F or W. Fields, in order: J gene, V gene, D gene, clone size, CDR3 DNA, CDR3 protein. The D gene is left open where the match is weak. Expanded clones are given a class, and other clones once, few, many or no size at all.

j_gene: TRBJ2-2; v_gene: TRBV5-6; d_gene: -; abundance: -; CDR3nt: TGTGCCAGCAGCGTACAAGGGGTCGGGGAGCTGTTTTTT; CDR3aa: CASSVQGVGELFF
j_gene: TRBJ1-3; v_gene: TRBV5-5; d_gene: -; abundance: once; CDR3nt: TGTGCCAGCAGCAGAGACCCCTCGGGTGGAAACACCATATATTTT; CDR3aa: CASSRDPSGGNTIYF
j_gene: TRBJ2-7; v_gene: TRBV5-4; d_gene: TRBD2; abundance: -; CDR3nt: TGTGCCAGCAGCTTGGCGGCTAGCGGGAGTTACGAGCAGTACTTC; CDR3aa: CASSLAASGSYEQYF
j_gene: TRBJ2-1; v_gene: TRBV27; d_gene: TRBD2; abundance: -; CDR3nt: TGTGCCAGCAGTCAATTTTCTAGCGGGAGGGCTAACAATGAGCAGTTCTTC; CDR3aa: CASSQFSSGRANNEQFF
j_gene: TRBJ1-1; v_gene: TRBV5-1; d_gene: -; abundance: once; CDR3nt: TGCGCCAGCAGCTTGATCGGGTTAGGGGCGTCCACTGAAGCTTTCTTT; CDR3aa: CASSLIGLGASTEAFF
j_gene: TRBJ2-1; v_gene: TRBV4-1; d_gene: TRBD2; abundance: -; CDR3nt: TGCGCCAGCAGCCAAGACCCCCCTCTAGCGGGAGGTACCTACAATGAGCAGTTCTTC; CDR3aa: CASSQDPPLAGGTYNEQFF
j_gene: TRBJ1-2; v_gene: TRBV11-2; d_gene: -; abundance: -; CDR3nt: TGTGCCAGCAGCTTCGGAGCTAACTATGGCTACACCTTC; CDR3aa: CASSFGANYGYTF
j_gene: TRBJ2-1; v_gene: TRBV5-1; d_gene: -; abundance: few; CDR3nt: TGCGCCAGCAGCTTGGCGGCGTCTAGCAGAAACAATGAGCAGTTCTTC; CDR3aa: CASSLAASSRNNEQFF
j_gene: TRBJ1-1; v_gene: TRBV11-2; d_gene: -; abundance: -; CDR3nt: TGTGCCAGCAGCTTAGTAGAGAAGAAAGCTTTCTTT; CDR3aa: CASSLVEKKAFF
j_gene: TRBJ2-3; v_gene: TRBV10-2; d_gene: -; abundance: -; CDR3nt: TGCGCCAGCAGTGAAGCCGGGAGCACAGATACGCAGTATTTT; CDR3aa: CASSEAGSTDTQYF
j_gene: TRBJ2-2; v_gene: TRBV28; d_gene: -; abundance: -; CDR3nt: TGTGCCAGCAGTTTTTTAGTGAACACCGGGGAGCTGTTTTTT; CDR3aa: CASSFLVNTGELFF
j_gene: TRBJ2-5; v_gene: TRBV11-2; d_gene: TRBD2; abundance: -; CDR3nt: TGTGCCAGCAGCTCAATCAGGTCTAGCGGGGGGAATCGGGGGACCCAGTACTTC; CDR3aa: CASSSIRSSGGNRGTQYF
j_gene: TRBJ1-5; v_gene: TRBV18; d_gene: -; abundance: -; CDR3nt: TGTGCCAGCTCTCCCGGGGGATATAGCAATCAGCCCCAGCATTTT; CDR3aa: CASSPGGYSNQPQHF
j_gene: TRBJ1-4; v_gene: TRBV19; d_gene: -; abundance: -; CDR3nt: TGTGCCAGTGGGGCCGAGGAACGGCGTGATGAAAAACTGTTTTTT; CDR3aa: CASGAEERRDEKLFF
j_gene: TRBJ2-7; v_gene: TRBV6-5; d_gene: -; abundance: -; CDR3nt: TGTGCCACCCAGGCCGACTACGAGCAGTACTTC; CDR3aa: CATQADYEQYF
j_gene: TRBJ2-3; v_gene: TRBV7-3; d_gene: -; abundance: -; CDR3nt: TGTGCCAGCAGCTTATCAACGGGACACCGCACAGATACGCAGTATTTT; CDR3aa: CASSLSTGHRTDTQYF
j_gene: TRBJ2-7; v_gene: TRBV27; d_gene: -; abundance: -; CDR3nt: TGTGCCAGCAGTTTTATAGGGGGCTACGAGCAGTACTTC; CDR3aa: CASSFIGGYEQYF
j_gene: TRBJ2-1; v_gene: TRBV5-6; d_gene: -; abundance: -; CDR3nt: TGTGCCAGCAGCTTCGGGGTCAGCTCCTACAATGAGCAGTTCTTC; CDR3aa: CASSFGVSSYNEQFF
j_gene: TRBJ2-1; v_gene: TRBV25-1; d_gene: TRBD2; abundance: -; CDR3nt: TGTGCCAGCCGGACTAGCGGAGGTTACAATGAGCAGTTCTTC; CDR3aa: CASRTSGGYNEQFF
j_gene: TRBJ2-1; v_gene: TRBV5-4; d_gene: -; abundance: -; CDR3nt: TGTGCCAGCAGCTTGTCGGGTAATGAGCAGTTCTTC; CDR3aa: CASSLSGNEQFF
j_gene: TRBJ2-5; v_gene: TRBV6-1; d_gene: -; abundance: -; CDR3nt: TGTGCCAGCAGTGAACTGCGTATTAGAGGGGGCCAAGAGACCCAGTACTTC; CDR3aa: CASSELRIRGGQETQYF
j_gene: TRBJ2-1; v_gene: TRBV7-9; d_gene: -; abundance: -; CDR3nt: TGTGCCAGCAGCTTAGGGGCCATCACCTACAATGAGCAGTTCTTC; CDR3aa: CASSLGAITYNEQFF
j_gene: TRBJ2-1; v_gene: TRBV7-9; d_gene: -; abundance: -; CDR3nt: TGTGCCAGCAGCTTAAGGCCCCTAGAGGGAGCTAACAACGATGAGCAGTTCTTC; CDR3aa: CASSLRPLEGANNDEQFF
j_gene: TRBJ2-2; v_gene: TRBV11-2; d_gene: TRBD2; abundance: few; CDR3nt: TGTGCCAGCAGCTCCAGCCGGGGCGGGAGGAAGACCGGGGAGCTGTTTTTT; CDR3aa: CASSSSRGGRKTGELFF
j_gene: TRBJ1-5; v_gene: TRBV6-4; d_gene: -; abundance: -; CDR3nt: TGTGCCAGCAGTGCCGACAGACGCAATCAGCCCCAGCATTTT; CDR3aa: CASSADRRNQPQHF
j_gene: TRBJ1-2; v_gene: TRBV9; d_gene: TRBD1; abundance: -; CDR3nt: TGTGCCAGCGACCATGGACAGGGAAACTATGGCTACACCTTC; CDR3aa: CASDHGQGNYGYTF
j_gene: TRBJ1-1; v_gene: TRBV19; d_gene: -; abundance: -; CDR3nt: TGTGCCACGGCGGGCGAGGGGGTAGTTCCTGAAGCTTTCTTT; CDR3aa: CATAGEGVVPEAFF
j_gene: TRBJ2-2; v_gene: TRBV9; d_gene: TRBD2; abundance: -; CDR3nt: TGTGCCAGCAGCGTACCTACTAGCGGGGGTACCGGGGAGCTGTTTTTT; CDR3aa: CASSVPTSGGTGELFF